This TCR beta chain is drawn from a study of molecular identifiers for immune sequencing clone quantification. J gave up 7 bases and V 8 bases, and 13 bases lay outside the gene matches. Germline loops: CDR1 MDHEN, CDR2 SYDVKM. The CDR3 is 15 amino acids. To note about this clonotype: Its antigen is still unknown. A much larger clone differs from this one at a single base, so this may be a read error.

TCRdb processed the PCR reads anew with MiXCR; each CDR3 protein has one entry. This sample has 50,000 to 70,000 distinct CDR3 sequences, with approximately 18% found just once. Naive CD8 T cells were picked out by sorting for CD8+CD4-CCR7+CD45RA+. Notes on the study in general: Because of identical TCR molecules sharing a barcode, sizes of highly expanded clones could be underestimated. Over 97% of effector molecules, but under 1% in naive cells, were held by clones with more than 20 RNA copies.

The chain couples TRBV28 to TRBJ1-4; 7 nucleotides line up with TRBD1. This TCR derives from a human donor in good health. Some libraries in this study had Jurkat cell RNA spiked in. The sample consisted of naive CD8+ T cells from blood, with Jurkat cell RNA spiked in. The subset was: FACS-sorted CD8+CD4-CCR7+CD45RA+ naive T cells. The CDR3 bases are TGTGCCAGCTCTATTACGGGGACAGCTAGTGAAAAACTGTTTTTT. Translated: CASSITGTASEKLFF.